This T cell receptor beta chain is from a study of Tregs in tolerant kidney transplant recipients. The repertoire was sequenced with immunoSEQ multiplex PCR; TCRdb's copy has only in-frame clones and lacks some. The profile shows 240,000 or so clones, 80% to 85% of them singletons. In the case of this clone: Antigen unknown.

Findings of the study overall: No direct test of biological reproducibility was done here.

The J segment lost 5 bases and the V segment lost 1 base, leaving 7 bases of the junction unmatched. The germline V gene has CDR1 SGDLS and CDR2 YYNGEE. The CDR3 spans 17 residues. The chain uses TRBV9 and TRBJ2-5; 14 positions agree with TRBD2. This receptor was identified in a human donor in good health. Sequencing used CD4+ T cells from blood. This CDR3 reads CASSVPRLAGGPETQYF. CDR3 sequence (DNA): TGTGCCAGCAGCGTACCCCGACTAGCGGGAGGGCCGGAGACCCAGTACTTC.